The TCR beta chain described here comes from a study of breast tumors, draining lymph nodes, adjacent tissues. Regarding the study as a whole: Most tumor T cells seemingly derive from lymph node, then expand in tumor. The lymph node origin of tumor T cells was framed as consistent with a hypothesis, not demonstrated.

Trimming removed 6 bases from V and 11 bases from J; junction bases left unmatched: 10. This CDR3 region has 13 residues. One entry per CDR3 protein, called by TCRdb with MiXCR from the multiplex PCR reads. The data contain approximately 230,000 distinct CDR3 sequences, less than 40% of them singletons. The lymph nodes were axillary draining lymph nodes from breast cancer patients. On this clonotype itself: The antigen is unknown.

J is TRBJ2-3 and V is TRBV12-3 or TRBV12-4, with TRBD1 identical over 8 bases. What was sequenced was axillary lymph node tissue. The clonotype comes from a female donor with breast cancer. Some clones in this sample may be carry-over from other donors' samples. The CDR3: CASSLLQGVEQYF. DNA of the CDR3: TGTGCCAGCAGCTTATTACAGGGGGTTGAGCAGTATTTT.